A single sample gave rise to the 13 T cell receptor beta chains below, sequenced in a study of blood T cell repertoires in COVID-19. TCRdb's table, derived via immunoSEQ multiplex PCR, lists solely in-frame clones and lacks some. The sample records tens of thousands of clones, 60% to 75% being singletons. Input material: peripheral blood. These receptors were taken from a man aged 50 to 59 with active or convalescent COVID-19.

The CDR3 spells CASSQVGGANEQYF. CDR3 coding DNA: TGCGCCAGCAGCCAAGTGGGGGGAGCCAACGAGCAGTACTTC. V usage is TRBV4-1 and J usage is TRBJ2-7; maybe TRBD2 (6 bases). This CDR3 comprises 14 residues. Germline V gene lookup returns CDR1 MGHRA and CDR2 YSYEKL. Trimming pared 1 base from V and 5 bases from J, leaving 12 bases between.

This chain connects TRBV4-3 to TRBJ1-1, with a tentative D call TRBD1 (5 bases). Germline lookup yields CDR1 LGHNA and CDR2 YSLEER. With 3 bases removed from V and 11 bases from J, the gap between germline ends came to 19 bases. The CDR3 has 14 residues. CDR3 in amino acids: CASSHAKPGHPAFF. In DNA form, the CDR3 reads TGCGCCAGCAGCCATGCTAAACCAGGGCATCCGGCTTTCTTT.

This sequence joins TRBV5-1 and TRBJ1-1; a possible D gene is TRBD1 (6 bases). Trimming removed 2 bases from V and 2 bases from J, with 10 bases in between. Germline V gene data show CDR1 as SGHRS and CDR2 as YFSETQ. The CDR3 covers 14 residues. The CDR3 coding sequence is TGCGCCAGCAGCTTCAGGGGAGAAAACACTGAAGCTTTCTTT. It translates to CASSFRGENTEAFF.

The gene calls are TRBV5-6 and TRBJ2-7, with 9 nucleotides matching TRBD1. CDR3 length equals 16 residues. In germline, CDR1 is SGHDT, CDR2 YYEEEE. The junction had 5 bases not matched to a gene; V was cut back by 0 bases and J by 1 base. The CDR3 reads CASSLGTGVGSYEQYF. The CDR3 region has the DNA TGTGCCAGCAGCTTGGGGACAGGGGTCGGATCCTACGAGCAGTACTTC.

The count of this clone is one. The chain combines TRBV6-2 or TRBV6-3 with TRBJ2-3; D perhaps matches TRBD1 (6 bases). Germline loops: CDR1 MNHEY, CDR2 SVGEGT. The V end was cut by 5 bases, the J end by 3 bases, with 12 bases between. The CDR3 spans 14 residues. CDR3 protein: CASSQGSPTDTQYF. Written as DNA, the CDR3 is TGTGCCAGCAGTCAGGGGTCGCCTACAGATACGCAGTATTTT.

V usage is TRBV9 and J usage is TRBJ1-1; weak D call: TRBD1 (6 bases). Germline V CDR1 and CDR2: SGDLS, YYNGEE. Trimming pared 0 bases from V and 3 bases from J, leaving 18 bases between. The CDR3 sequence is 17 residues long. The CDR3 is CASSVAGSTAGDTEAFF. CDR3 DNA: TGTGCCAGCAGCGTAGCAGGGTCGACCGCAGGGGACACTGAAGCTTTCTTT.

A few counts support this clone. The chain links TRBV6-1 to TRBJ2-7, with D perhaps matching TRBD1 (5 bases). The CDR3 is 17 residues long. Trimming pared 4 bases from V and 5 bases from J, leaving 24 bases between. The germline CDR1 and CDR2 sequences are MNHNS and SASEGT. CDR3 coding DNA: TGTGCCAGCAGTGTGGACCGACGGTGGGGCGGTGAGGACGAGCAGTACTTC. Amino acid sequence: CASSVDRRWGGEDEQYF.

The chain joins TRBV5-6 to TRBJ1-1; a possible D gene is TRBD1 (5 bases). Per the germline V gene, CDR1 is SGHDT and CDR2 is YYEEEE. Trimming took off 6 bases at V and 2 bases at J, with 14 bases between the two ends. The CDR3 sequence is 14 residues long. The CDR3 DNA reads TGTGCCAGCAATAACTGGGGGGGTAACACTGAAGCTTTCTTT. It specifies CASNNWGGNTEAFF.

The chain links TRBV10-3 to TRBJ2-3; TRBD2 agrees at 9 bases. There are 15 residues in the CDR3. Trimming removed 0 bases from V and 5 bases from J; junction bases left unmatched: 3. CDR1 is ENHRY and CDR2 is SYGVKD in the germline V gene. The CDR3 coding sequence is TGTGCCATCAGTGAGTCGACGACTAGCGGAGATACGCAGTATTTT. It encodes CAISESTTSGDTQYF.

CDR3 sequence reads: CASSSPVRNTIYF. The CDR3, as DNA: TGTGCCAGCAGCTCGCCGGTTCGAAACACCATATATTTT. The chain combines TRBV5-8 with TRBJ1-3; no clear D. The germline CDR1 and CDR2 sequences are SGHTS and YDEGEE. The CDR3 has 13 amino acids. V shed 3 bases and J shed 5 bases, with 9 bases lying between them.

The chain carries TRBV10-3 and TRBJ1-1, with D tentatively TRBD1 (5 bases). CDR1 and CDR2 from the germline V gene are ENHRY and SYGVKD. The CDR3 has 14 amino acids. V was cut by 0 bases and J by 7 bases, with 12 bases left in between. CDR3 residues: CAISESSQGSEAFF. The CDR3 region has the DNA TGTGCCATCAGTGAGTCGAGTCAGGGAAGTGAAGCTTTCTTT.

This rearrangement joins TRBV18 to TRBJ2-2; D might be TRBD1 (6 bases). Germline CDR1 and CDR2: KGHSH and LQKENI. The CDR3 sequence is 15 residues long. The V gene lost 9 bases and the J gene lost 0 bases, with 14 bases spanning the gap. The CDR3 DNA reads TGTGCCAGTTACCCGACAGGAGCGAACACCGGGGAGCTGTTTTTT. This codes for CASYPTGANTGELFF.

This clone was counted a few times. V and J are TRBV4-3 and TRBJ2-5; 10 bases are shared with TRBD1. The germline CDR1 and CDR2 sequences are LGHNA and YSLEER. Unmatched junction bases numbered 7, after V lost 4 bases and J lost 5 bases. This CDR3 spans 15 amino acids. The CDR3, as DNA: TGCGCCAGCAGCCGAGACAGGGGGCTGGATGAGACCCAGTACTTC. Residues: CASSRDRGLDETQYF.